Below, one T cell receptor beta chain is given with its context. Its specificity is unknown. The PCR was carried out with 60 Vbeta primers and 13 Jbeta primers. Measured with immunoSEQ multiplex PCR; TCRdb has only the in-frame clones, and not every one. The table includes about 160,000 clones, around 77% detected once. This sample stems from a study of cytomegalovirus exposure and HLA in healthy donors. For the study at large: The Caucasian-associated ancestry cluster contained around four fifths of the approximately 420 genotyped donors.

The V gene's germline CDR1 is LNHNV and CDR2 YYDKDF (reference sequence). J lost 5 bases, V lost 4 bases, and 5 bases had no gene match. The CDR3 sequence is 14 residues long. Study-wide points: The study listed roughly 150 cytomegalovirus-associated TCR beta chains. Earlier analysis found most TCR beta V segments productive about 87% or about 30% of the time. Three CMV-associated chains were confirmed in vitro to be specific for CMV antigens.

Source material: PBMCs. The receptor was isolated from a man between 50 and 59 years old in good health and CMV-seropositive. This chain connects TRBV15 to TRBJ2-5; the match to TRBD1 covers 9 bases. For the CDR3, the DNA is TGTGCCACCAGCAAGACAGGGGGTCGGGAGACCCAGTACTTC. It yields the protein CATSKTGGRETQYF.